These 23 T cell receptor beta chains were sequenced from one sample in a study of spatial heterogeneity in lung cancer. Whole-study findings and limits: Intratumoral expanded alpha and beta TCR counts were found to track tumor mutation counts.

TCRdb independently ran MiXCR on the 5' RACE reads; one entry per CDR3 protein. The sample lists over 5,500 distinct CDR3 sequences, around 16% occurring once. Their antigens remain unidentified. Time point specified: sample taken at primary tumor resection. Here the sequenced sample was lung tumor tissue, taken at surgery. All receptors derive from a male donor with early-stage non-small cell lung cancer.

This clonotype was recorded a few times. In a library made to pick up alpha chains, this beta chain is a stray read with a size that means little. V is TRBV28 and J is TRBJ2-7, with 14 bases identical to TRBD2. Germline values: CDR1 MDHEN, CDR2 SYDVKM. The V and J ends lost 3 bases and 7 bases, in that order; junction bases with no gene match: 8. The CDR3 totals 16 residues. This CDR3 reads CASSLSGTSGSDEQYF. The CDR3, as DNA: TGTGCCAGCAGTTTGTCGGGGACTAGCGGGAGTGATGAGCAGTACTTC.

By sample fraction, this clonotype is medium-sized. Found in a library prepared for alpha chains, this beta chain is an off-target read, and its abundance has little meaning. The chain couples TRBV11-3 to TRBJ2-3, with D perhaps given as TRBD1 or TRBD2 (5 bases each). Germline values: CDR1 SGHNT, CDR2 YENEEA. V lost 4 bases and J lost 6, with 11 bases in between. CDR3 length equals 13 residues. As DNA, the CDR3 is TGTGCCAGCAGCTCCGGGACCGTCGATACGCAGTATTTT. It translates to CASSSGTVDTQYF.

As to this clonotype: This beta chain is a stray read from a library made for alpha chains; its abundance is not meaningful. This chain links TRBV7-3 with TRBJ2-2, with unresolved D. The germline V gene encodes CDR1 SGHTA and CDR2 FQGTGA. The CDR3 is 12 residues long. V dropped 4 bases and J dropped 2 bases, with 2 bases sitting between them. CDR3 residues: CASSSNTGELFF. DNA for the CDR3: TGTGCCAGCAGCTCAAACACCGGGGAGCTGTTTTTT.

This clonotype is categorized as medium-sized (0.01 to 0.1%). The library was prepared for alpha chains; this beta chain is a stray read, so its frequency means little. The chain recombines TRBV5-1 with TRBJ1-2; D ambiguous. The germline gives CDR1 SGHRS, CDR2 YFSETQ. The V and J ends lost 1 base and 3 bases respectively, with 13 bases between them. This CDR3 contains 15 residues. The CDR3 loop is CASSLKPDIDYGYTF. The CDR3 nucleotides are TGCGCCAGCAGCTTGAAGCCAGACATCGACTATGGCTACACCTTC.

Sample share makes this clonotype medium-sized (0.01 to 0.1%). This beta chain is off target for a library built for alpha chains, so its abundance means little. The V call is TRBV19, the J call TRBJ2-7; 10 bases map to TRBD1. CDR3 length: 15 residues. With 5 bases clipped from V and 3 bases from J, the junction kept 7 bases outside the gene matches. CDR1 is LNHDA, CDR2 SQIVND, per germline (reference sequence). The CDR3 sequence is CASSPGTGARYEQYF. DNA for the CDR3: TGTGCCAGTAGTCCCGGGACAGGGGCCCGCTACGAGCAGTACTTC.

By sample fraction, this clonotype is medium-sized (0.01 to 0.1%). In a library made to pick up alpha chains, this beta chain is a stray read with a size that means little. This chain connects TRBV5-1 to TRBJ1-1; D is uncertain. Between the trimmed V and J ends, which lost 0 bases and 1 base, there was a span of 7 bases. CDR3 length: 14 amino acids. Germline-derived CDR1 and CDR2 are SGHRS and YFSETQ. In DNA, the CDR3 is TGCGCCAGCAGCTTGGACAGCGCGAACACTGAAGCTTTCTTT. Amino acids: CASSLDSANTEAFF.

This clonotype has just one count. A library made for alpha chains picked up this beta chain off target, so its size means little. The chain carries TRBV7-9 and TRBJ2-6, with D possibly matching TRBD2 (6 bases). The CDR3 is made up of 16 amino acids. Germline V gives CDR1 SEHNR, CDR2 FQNEAQ (reference sequence). The V end lost 0 bases, the J end lost 0 bases, and 6 bases lay between the germline ends. The CDR3: CASSLAGGSGANVLTF. For the CDR3, the DNA is TGTGCCAGCAGCTTAGCGGGAGGCTCTGGGGCCAACGTCCTGACTTTC.

Sample share makes this clonotype medium-sized. Within a library made for alpha chains, this beta chain is off target, and its count is uninformative. The rearrangement joins TRBV20-1 to TRBJ1-2; D not certain. Germline-derived CDR1 and CDR2 are DFQATT and SNEGSKA (reference sequence). V lost 7 bases to trimming and J lost 8 bases, with 17 bases between them. This CDR3 contains 12 residues. The CDR3 sequence is CSVEWWSGGYTF. The CDR3, as DNA: TGCAGTGTTGAGTGGTGGTCTGGCGGCTACACCTTC.

A remark on this clonotype: This beta chain slipped into a library made for alpha chains as a stray read, so its size is not meaningful. The chain recombines TRBV5-6 with TRBJ2-4; 10 nucleotides match TRBD2. V lost 4 bases to trimming and J lost 6 bases; unmatched junction nucleotides: 4. CDR1 is SGHDT, CDR2 YYEEEE, per germline. The CDR3 has 14 amino acids. Here the CDR3 reads CASSPGLAVNIQYF. As DNA, the CDR3 is TGTGCCAGCAGCCCCGGACTAGCGGTAAACATTCAGTACTTC.

This clonotype counts as medium-sized. The library was designed around alpha chains, so this beta chain is a stray read whose abundance carries little weight. The chain uses TRBV2 and TRBJ1-2; possibly TRBD1 for D (5 bases). The ends were cut back, 9 bases at V and 4 bases at J, with 24 bases in the middle. The CDR3 loop spans 16 amino acids. The V gene's germline CDR1 is SNHLY and CDR2 FYNNEI. In nucleotides, the CDR3 is TGTGCCAGTACCGAATCCGGGACCTATCGCAGCTATGGCTACACCTTC. Translation: CASTESGTYRSYGYTF.

This clonotype was picked up many times. Within a library made for alpha chains, this beta chain is off target, and its count is uninformative. The chain employs TRBV9 and TRBJ1-1; 8 bases map to TRBD1. Germline CDR1 is SGDLS and CDR2 is YYNGEE. After removal of 4 bases from V and 3 bases from J, the junction contained 8 bases not matched to a gene. The CDR3 extends over 15 amino acids. CDR3 loop: CASSSGQGRYTEAFF. In DNA, the CDR3 is TGTGCCAGCAGCTCCGGACAGGGCCGCTACACTGAAGCTTTCTTT. Based on the CDR3 plus reference TRBV9 and TRBJ1-1, the full variable domain is DSGVTQTPKHLITATGQRVTLRCSPRSGDLSVYWYQQSLDQGLQFLIQYYNGEERAKGNILERFSAQQFPDLHSELNLSSLELGDSALYFCASSSGQGRYTEAFFGQGTRLTVV.

Points on this clonotype: This could be a read error, since a much larger clone is one nucleotide away. The library was designed around alpha chains, so this beta chain is a stray read whose abundance carries little weight. J is TRBJ1-1 and V is TRBV6-2 or TRBV6-3; a possible D gene is TRBD1 (6 bases). V gave up 4 bases and J gave up 1 base, with 7 bases separating them. This CDR3 region has 13 residues. The germline V gene encodes CDR1 MNHEY and CDR2 SVGEGT. The CDR3 coding sequence is TGTGCCAGCAGTTGGGGGGCGAACACTGAAGCTTTCTTT. Translation gives CASSWGANTEAFF.

A note on this clonotype: A single base separates this from a much larger clone, so it may be a read error. Within a library made for alpha chains, this beta chain is off target, and its count is uninformative. The chain uses TRBV27 and TRBJ1-6; D is undetermined. CDR1 MNHEY and CDR2 SMNVEV come from the germline V gene (reference sequence). The CDR3 has 12 amino acids. The CDR3 protein is CASSSTNSPPHF. CDR3 DNA sequence: TGTGCCAGCAGTTCGACAAATTCACCCCCCCACTTT.

This clonotype is labeled medium-sized. This beta chain is an off-target read within a library intended for alpha chains, so its frequency means little. The chain joins TRBV6-2 or TRBV6-3 to TRBJ2-5; D unresolved. Germline V gene sequence: CDR1 MNHEY, CDR2 SVGEGT. The CDR3 contains 15 residues. V lost 0 bases and J 1 base, leaving 9 bases between the germline ends. CDR3 sequence (DNA): TGTGCCAGCAGTTACTCGCAGAACATCCAAGAGACCCAGTACTTC. Translating it yields CASSYSQNIQETQYF.

This clonotype is labeled medium-sized (0.01 to 0.1%). This beta chain came through as a stray read in a library set up for alpha chains, and its size says little. V gene TRBV7-8 combines with J gene TRBJ1-3; D uncertain. The germline V and J ends were trimmed by 5 bases and 0 bases, with 17 bases remaining between them. The CDR3 runs to 17 residues. CDR1 and CDR2 (germline): SGHVS, FQNEAQ. The CDR3 loop reads CASSPPGSRSSGNTIYF. DNA of the CDR3: TGTGCCAGCAGCCCCCCAGGTAGCAGGAGCTCTGGAAACACCATATATTTT.

There are many counts of this clonotype. The size of this beta chain means little, since it is a stray read in a library made for alpha chains. The DNA for the CDR3 is TGTGCCAGCACTTTTACGGGGGCAGGCGGCGGAAACACCATATATTTT. It codes for CASTFTGAGGGNTIYF. V and J are TRBV28 and TRBJ1-3; D possibly corresponds to TRBD1 (6 bases). This CDR3 spans 16 amino acids. The germline V gene encodes CDR1 MDHEN and CDR2 SYDVKM. The V end was cut by 7 bases, the J end by 4 bases, with 20 bases between.

This clonotype is labeled medium-sized. Since the library was made to target alpha chains, this beta chain is a stray read and its abundance is not meaningful. The genes are TRBV7-9 and TRBJ2-7; 7 positions match TRBD1. The CDR3 has 14 amino acids. With V trimmed by 4 bases and J by 3 bases, 6 bases remained unmatched. Germline values: CDR1 SEHNR, CDR2 FQNEAQ (reference sequence). Written as DNA, the CDR3 is TGTGCCAGCAGCTCAGGGGGACAGAGCTACGAGCAGTACTTC. Amino acids: CASSSGGQSYEQYF.

Concerning this clonotype: Because this beta chain is a stray read in a library intended to capture alpha chains, its abundance should not be given much weight. The chain joins TRBV9 to TRBJ1-3, with D perhaps matching TRBD1 (5 bases). The CDR3 runs to 15 residues. The V end lost 0 bases, the J end lost 0 bases, and 7 bases lay between the germline ends. CDR1 and CDR2 (germline): SGDLS, YYNGEE. The CDR3 region has the DNA TGTGCCAGCAGCGTAGCTACAGGCTCTGGAAACACCATATATTTT. Translation: CASSVATGSGNTIYF.

To note about this clonotype: The size of this beta chain means little, since it is a stray read in a library made for alpha chains. The chain employs TRBV3-1 and TRBJ1-4; D unresolved. V lost 1 base and J 0 bases, leaving 6 bases between the germline ends. Looked up from germline, CDR1 is LGHDT and CDR2 is YNNKEL (reference sequence). This CDR3 comprises 15 residues. In DNA form, the CDR3 reads TGTGCCAGCAGCCAAGGGCAGGCAACTAATGAAAAACTGTTTTTT. Amino acid sequence: CASSQGQATNEKLFF.

This clonotype was counted at least ten times. This beta chain turned up in a library designed for alpha chains; as an off-target read, its abundance says little. The chain carries TRBV4-1 and TRBJ2-7; 7 nucleotides match TRBD2. This CDR3 comprises 16 residues. J was trimmed by 5 bases and V by 2 bases; bases with no gene match: 12. CDR1 is MGHRA, CDR2 YSYEKL, per germline. Here the CDR3 reads CASSQQSGTQYDEQYF. CDR3 DNA sequence: TGCGCCAGCAGCCAACAGAGCGGGACCCAGTATGACGAGCAGTACTTC.

This clonotype is deemed medium-sized (0.01 to 0.1%). Little can be read into the size of this beta chain, an off-target read in a library designed for alpha chains. The chain joins TRBV7-9 to TRBJ2-2; D possibly corresponds to TRBD2 (7 bases). This CDR3 comprises 17 residues. Per the germline V gene, CDR1 is SEHNR and CDR2 is FQNEAQ (reference sequence). V lost 5 bases and J lost 2, with 18 bases in between. CDR3 in DNA: TGTGCCAGCAGCCCAAGATCCGGGGGGCCAAACACCGGGGAGCTGTTTTTT. This gives the protein CASSPRSGGPNTGELFF. Using reference TRBV7-9 and TRBJ2-2 for the parts outside the CDR3, the full variable domain is DTGVSQNPRHKITKRGQNVTFRCDPISEHNRLYWYRQTLGQGPEFLTYFQNEAQLEKSRLLSDRFSAERPKGSFSTLEIQRTEQGDSAMYLCASSPRSGGPNTGELFFGEGSRLTVL.

This clonotype was observed at least ten times. A library prepared for alpha chains yielded this beta chain as an off-target read; its size is of little meaning. The chain links TRBV5-6 to TRBJ2-7, with D possibly TRBD1 on 6 matching bases. V lost 3 bases and J 3 bases, leaving 16 bases between the germline ends. CDR1 SGHDT and CDR2 YYEEEE come from the germline V gene. CDR3 length equals 15 residues. CDR3 coding DNA: TGTGCCAGCAGCTCACCTAAAGGACAGTTCTACGAGCAGTACTTC. Translated, it gives CASSSPKGQFYEQYF.

This clonotype is labeled medium-sized. Since the library was made to target alpha chains, this beta chain is a stray read and its abundance is not meaningful. This chain connects TRBV7-9 to TRBJ2-7; no clear D. The V end lost 1 base, the J end lost 3 bases, and 7 bases lay between the germline ends. Looked up from germline, CDR1 is SEHNR and CDR2 is FQNEAQ (reference sequence). The CDR3 spans 13 residues. CDR3 DNA: TGTGCCAGCAGCTTAGGCGCCGGCTACGAGCAGTACTTC. Encoded protein: CASSLGAGYEQYF.